This TCR beta chain came from a study of CD8 T cells in Susac syndrome. V lost 4 bases to trimming and J lost 4 bases; unmatched junction nucleotides: 2. The CDR3 runs to 13 residues. Germline V gives CDR1 MDHEN, CDR2 SYDVKM. Reverse transcription of about 0.5 to 1 ug RNA was performed with random hexamers. TCRdb reprocessed the immunoSEQ multiplex PCR reads with MiXCR, giving one entry per CDR3 protein. The data contain roughly 50,000 distinct CDR3 sequences, 93% of them seen just once; the ten biggest clones take up about 0.5%. Sequenced: CD8+ T cells from PBMCs. The rearrangement joins TRBV28 to TRBJ1-1, with TRBD1 matching 8 bases. This clonotype was obtained from a human donor in good health. The CDR3 DNA reads TGTGCCAGCAGTTGGACAGGGACCACTGAAGCTTTCTTT. Translation gives CASSWTGTTEAFF.